This T cell receptor (beta chain) is from a study of OX40 agonist ivuxolimab in advanced cancers. Study summary: Eligibility admitted prior anti-PD-1, anti-PD-L1 or anti-CTLA-4 therapy; approximately 40% had some.

Germline V gene lookup returns CDR1 SNHLY and CDR2 FYNNEI. This CDR3 is built from 12 residues. Trimming pared 7 bases from V and 5 bases from J, leaving 11 bases between. Data came from immunoSEQ multiplex PCR; TCRdb stores just in-frame clones and leaves some out. The data show roughly 30,000 clones, 88% seen once. This chain uses TRBV2 with TRBJ1-1, with no clear D. The sequences come from CD4+ or CD8+ T cells sorted from blood, collected in a trial of the OX40 agonist ivuxolimab. This TCR came from an adult with an advanced solid tumor such as melanoma, head and neck, liver or kidney cancer. CDR3 region: CASTSGYTEAFF. DNA of the CDR3: TGTGCCAGCACATCGGGGTATACTGAAGCTTTCTTT.